This T cell receptor (beta chain) was recovered during a study of radiotherapy plus CTLA-4 blockade in lung cancer. Study overall: For less than 20% of patients, objective responses occurred, and approximately 31% had disease control.

Germline CDR1 reads MNHEY; CDR2 reads SMNVEV (reference sequence). This CDR3 region has 13 residues. In chemo-refractory metastatic non-small-cell lung cancer, patients got ipilimumab CTLA-4 blockade together with focal radiation. Findings and caveats of the study: Blood saw expansion of tumor-derived TCR clones after radiotherapy plus ipilimumab. Response, reportedly, was best predicted by interferon-beta along with early blood T cell clone dynamics.

This table comes from immunoSEQ multiplex PCR, and its TCRdb copy is limited to in-frame clones, with some not included. The sample carries about 84,000 clones, 72% recorded once. Details on this clone: What it binds is not known. Sequence at one end of the junction differs from germline and may be a read error.

The chain employs TRBV27 and TRBJ2-7; D assignment may be TRBD1 or TRBD2 (5 bases each). This TCR derives from a human donor with non-small cell lung cancer that progressed on radiotherapy plus ipilimumab. The specimen was peripheral blood, collected from a patient treated with radiotherapy plus ipilimumab. The DNA of the CDR3 is TGTGCCAGCAGTCCCCGGGACGGCTACAAGCAGTACTTC. It specifies CASSPRDGYKQYF.